The 28 T cell receptor beta chains below all came from one sample that was sequenced in a study of T-cell memory formation after mild COVID-19. TCRdb analysed the 5' RACE reads with MiXCR anew, one entry per CDR3 protein. In the table there are 160,000 or so distinct CDR3 sequences, roughly 28% of which are singletons. Sequencing input: PBMCs or a T cell subset sorted from them (not recorded which). The receptor set was obtained from an adult woman who had mild COVID-19 (a few samples of this study predate the infection). Cell type and time point are not known.

This clonotype was found once. The CDR3 sequence: CAWSLTPPPNSPLHF. CDR3 coding DNA: TGTGCCTGGAGTTTAACGCCACCCCCAAATTCACCCCTCCACTTT. V and J are TRBV30 and TRBJ1-6; no definite D call. Germline CDR1 reads GTSNPN; CDR2 reads SVGIG (reference sequence). The CDR3 runs 15 residues. The V gene lost 2 bases and the J gene lost 7 bases, with 15 bases spanning the gap.

This clonotype turned up a few times. The V and J genes are TRBV29-1 and TRBJ2-1, with D possibly being TRBD1 (6 bases). Per germline, CDR1 SQVTM and CDR2 ANQGSEA. The length of the CDR3 is 13 residues. V lost 7 bases, J lost 2 bases, and 12 bases lay in between. The chain's CDR3 is CSGRTETYNEQFF. The DNA of the CDR3 is TGCAGCGGCCGGACAGAAACCTACAATGAGCAGTTCTTC.

The chain couples TRBV2 to TRBJ2-4; 7 nucleotides match TRBD1. V shed 4 bases, J shed 9 bases, and the junction held 9 bases outside the gene matches. The CDR3 extends over 14 amino acids. Germline-derived CDR1 and CDR2 are SNHLY and FYNNEI. The CDR3 protein is CASSGGTVRGIQYF. The CDR3 DNA reads TGTGCCAGCAGTGGGGGGACAGTAAGGGGCATTCAGTACTTC.

The V and J genes are TRBV12-3 or TRBV12-4 and TRBJ2-3, with 10 bases fitting TRBD2. V lost 6 bases to trimming and J lost 3 bases; unmatched junction nucleotides: 6. The length of the CDR3 is 15 residues. The CDR3 is CASSKRGGRTDTQYF. CDR3 sequence (DNA): TGTGCCAGCAGCAAGCGGGGGGGCCGTACAGATACGCAGTATTTT.

The count of this clonotype is one. The chain is built from TRBV15 and TRBJ1-1, with TRBD1 as a possible D gene (6 bases). V gave up 0 bases and J gave up 2 bases, with 7 bases separating them. CDR3 size: 14 residues. The germline V gene encodes CDR1 LNHNV and CDR2 YYDKDF (reference sequence). CDR3 nucleotide sequence: TGTGCCACCAGCAGAGAAGGGGGAAACACTGAAGCTTTCTTT. Translating it yields CATSREGGNTEAFF.

The rearrangement uses TRBV2 and TRBJ2-3; D might be TRBD2 (6 bases). Germline CDR1 and CDR2: SNHLY and FYNNEI. V lost 10 bases and J lost 10, with 15 bases in between. This CDR3 contains 11 residues. The CDR3 protein is CAITSREPQYF. DNA for the CDR3: TGTGCCATCACTAGCCGGGAGCCGCAGTATTTT.

The V gene is TRBV30, the J gene TRBJ1-2; 7 nucleotides align to TRBD1. Germline V lookup: CDR1 GTSNPN, CDR2 SVGIG (reference sequence). J gave up 4 bases and V 2 bases, and 10 bases lay outside the gene matches. CDR3 length equals 15 residues. DNA of the CDR3: TGTGCCTGGAGTCCCCGCTCCGACAGGGCCTATGGCTACACCTTC. It specifies CAWSPRSDRAYGYTF.

This sequence joins TRBV7-7 and TRBJ2-7; D is perhaps TRBD2 (7 bases). The length of the CDR3 is 15 residues. Between the trimmed V and J ends, which lost 1 base and 3 bases, there was a span of 13 bases. CDR1 is SSHAT, CDR2 FNYEAQ, per germline (reference sequence). DNA of the CDR3: TGTGCCAGCAGCTTAGGAGGCGGGGGCGACTACGAGCAGTACTTC. Protein: CASSLGGGGDYEQYF.

The rearrangement joins TRBV12-3 or TRBV12-4 to TRBJ2-1, with 8 bases aligning to TRBD1. V was pared by 8 bases and J by 6 bases, with 6 bases of the junction left unmatched. The CDR3 length is 13 residues. The CDR3 region is CASGLQGANEQFF. CDR3 DNA: TGTGCCAGCGGTCTCCAGGGGGCCAATGAGCAGTTCTTC.

This clonotype occurred a few times. The genes are TRBV5-1 and TRBJ2-3; 8 bases align to TRBD2. The V and J ends lost 0 bases and 0 bases, in that order; junction bases with no gene match: 3. The CDR3 runs to 16 residues. Germline V gene lookup returns CDR1 SGHRS and CDR2 YFSETQ. The CDR3 DNA reads TGCGCCAGCAGCTTGGCGCCTAGCGGGAGCACAGATACGCAGTATTTT. This gives the protein CASSLAPSGSTDTQYF.

This clonotype has just a few counts. V gene TRBV2 combines with J gene TRBJ2-7; perhaps TRBD1 as D (5 bases). Deletions cut 8 bases from V and 6 bases from J, with 20 bases between. The germline gives CDR1 SNHLY, CDR2 FYNNEI. This CDR3 is 14 amino acids long. CDR3 protein: CASSAGPSLGEQYF. As DNA, the CDR3 is TGTGCCAGCTCCGCAGGGCCCTCCCTTGGCGAGCAGTACTTC.

The J gene is TRBJ2-3, the V gene TRBV2; 7 bases agree with TRBD2. Germline V gene sequence: CDR1 SNHLY, CDR2 FYNNEI. With 8 bases clipped from V and 1 base from J, the junction kept 9 bases outside the gene matches. This CDR3 region has 15 residues. The DNA of the CDR3 is TGTGCCAGCGGTAGACCGGCGGGGGGCACAGATACGCAGTATTTT. Translation: CASGRPAGGTDTQYF.

V and J are TRBV27 and TRBJ2-7; 9 nucleotides align to TRBD2. The CDR3 runs to 15 residues. In germline, CDR1 is MNHEY, CDR2 SMNVEV (reference sequence). Losses at the gene ends were 0 bases for V and 6 bases for J; bases not matched to a gene: 6. The CDR3 sequence is CASSLSSGGLSEQYF. In nucleotides, the CDR3 is TGTGCCAGCAGTTTATCTAGCGGGGGTCTTTCCGAGCAGTACTTC.

This clonotype was observed a handful of times. The V call is TRBV9, the J call TRBJ1-2; TRBD1 might be the D (5 bases). Germline CDR1 is SGDLS and CDR2 is YYNGEE. V lost 3 bases and J lost 5, with 11 bases in between. The CDR3 loop spans 13 amino acids. The CDR3 nucleotides read TGTGCCAGCAGCGCCCCAGGGTATTATGGCTACACCTTC. Its protein is CASSAPGYYGYTF.

The sample holds a few counts of this clonotype. This rearrangement joins TRBV29-1 to TRBJ2-1; 11 positions match TRBD2. The V segment lost 2 bases and the J segment 5 bases; nucleotides outside the gene matches: 5. The CDR3 runs 15 residues. The V gene's germline CDR1 is SQVTM and CDR2 ANQGSEA. This CDR3 is CSVETLAGAHNEQFF. Written as DNA, the CDR3 is TGCAGCGTTGAAACACTAGCGGGAGCCCACAATGAGCAGTTCTTC.

The chain uses TRBV5-1 and TRBJ2-2; no clear D gene. V lost 1 base and J 2 bases, leaving 9 bases between the germline ends. This CDR3 has 15 residues. Germline values: CDR1 SGHRS, CDR2 YFSETQ. The CDR3 sequence: CASSLNGPNTGELFF. CDR3 nucleotide sequence: TGCGCCAGCAGCTTGAATGGGCCCAACACCGGGGAGCTGTTTTTT.

This clonotype was detected a few times. This rearrangement joins TRBV7-9 to TRBJ1-1, with D possibly matching TRBD1 (6 bases). Germline V gene data show CDR1 as SEHNR and CDR2 as FQNEAQ (reference sequence). Trimming took 0 bases from V and 4 from J, leaving 12 bases between them. The length of the CDR3 is 15 residues. The CDR3 reads CASSLARGGGTEAFF. The CDR3 DNA is TGTGCCAGCAGCTTAGCGCGGGGGGGCGGCACTGAAGCTTTCTTT. The full variable domain, rest sourced from reference TRBV7-9 and TRBJ1-1, is DTGVSQNPRHKITKRGQNVTFRCDPISEHNRLYWYRQTLGQGPEFLTYFQNEAQLEKSRLLSDRFSAERPKGSFSTLEIQRTEQGDSAMYLCASSLARGGGTEAFFGQGTRLTVV.

This chain joins TRBV7-2 and TRBJ2-1; D is uncertain. Germline lookup yields CDR1 SGHTA and CDR2 FQGNSA. The CDR3 is made up of 12 amino acids. V shed 2 bases and J shed 6 bases, with 5 bases lying between them. DNA of the CDR3: TGTGCCAGCAGCTTACCTCTCAATGAGCAGTTCTTC. Translation: CASSLPLNEQFF.

This chain joins TRBV7-2 and TRBJ2-1; 10 positions agree with TRBD2. Germline V lookup: CDR1 SGHTA, CDR2 FQGNSA. The CDR3 extends over 14 amino acids. The J segment lost 9 bases and the V segment lost 6 bases, leaving 8 bases of the junction unmatched. CDR3: CASRYTSGEGEQFF. The CDR3 DNA reads TGTGCCAGCAGATACACTAGCGGGGAGGGTGAGCAGTTCTTC.

This sequence joins TRBV27 and TRBJ2-7, with a weak D call TRBD1 (6 bases). CDR3 size: 16 residues. The germline V gene encodes CDR1 MNHEY and CDR2 SMNVEV (reference sequence). Trimming stripped 6 bases from V and 2 bases from J, with 20 bases between. CDR3 coding DNA: TGTGCCAGCAGCCGCTCGCGTTCCGGGACACCCTACGAGCAGTACTTC. It codes for CASSRSRSGTPYEQYF.

This sequence joins TRBV7-2 and TRBJ1-1, with unresolved D. V gave up 2 bases and J gave up 4 bases, with 8 bases separating them. The V gene's germline CDR1 is SGHTA and CDR2 FQGNSA. The CDR3 has 13 amino acids. Written as DNA, the CDR3 is TGTGCCAGCAGCTTACCCAGTGGCACTGAAGCTTTCTTT. Its protein is CASSLPSGTEAFF.

This chain's CDR3 is CASSRGEPNTGELFF. In DNA, the CDR3 is TGTGCCAGCAGTCGGGGGGAACCGAACACCGGGGAGCTGTTTTTT. This chain links TRBV2 with TRBJ2-2; 7 bases map to TRBD2. CDR1 and CDR2 from the germline V gene are SNHLY and FYNNEI. This CDR3 is built from 15 residues. V gave up 5 bases and J gave up 0 bases; unmatched junction bases: 3.

The V gene is TRBV4-1, the J gene TRBJ2-7, with TRBD1 matching 9 bases. CDR1 MGHRA and CDR2 YSYEKL come from the germline V gene. This CDR3 region has 15 residues. The junction had 9 bases not matched to a gene; V was cut back by 7 bases and J by 2 bases. Written as DNA, the CDR3 is TGCGCCAGCACCCCCGGGGACAGGGCTCCCTACGAGCAGTACTTC. This encodes CASTPGDRAPYEQYF.

The chain uses TRBV29-1 and TRBJ1-1; D is uncertain. The CDR3 totals 12 residues. Per the germline V gene, CDR1 is SQVTM and CDR2 is ANQGSEA. Trimming cost V 7 bases and J 6 bases, with 15 bases left between them. CDR3 protein: CSAARVGAEAFF. CDR3 sequence (DNA): TGCAGCGCTGCCCGTGTAGGTGCTGAAGCTTTCTTT.

This clonotype occurred many times. The V call is TRBV3-1, the J call TRBJ1-2; a possible D gene is TRBD1 (5 bases). The ends were cut back, 4 bases at V and 2 bases at J, with 8 bases in the middle. Germline V gene lookup returns CDR1 LGHDT and CDR2 YNNKEL (reference sequence). The CDR3 consists of 13 residues. The CDR3 loop is CASSPQGNYGYTF. In DNA form, the CDR3 reads TGTGCCAGCAGCCCCCAGGGCAACTATGGCTACACCTTC.

This clonotype was counted only a few times. The chain couples TRBV7-9 to TRBJ2-3, with TRBD2 matching over 9 bases. Looked up from germline, CDR1 is SEHNR and CDR2 is FQNEAQ (reference sequence). The CDR3 runs 20 residues. J gave up 2 bases and V 4 bases, and 19 bases lay outside the gene matches. CDR3 region: CASSSTRWTSDYRTTDTQYF. The CDR3 coding sequence is TGTGCCAGCAGCTCCACGCGGTGGACTAGCGATTACCGGACCACAGATACGCAGTATTTT.

The chain combines TRBV14 with TRBJ2-2; 14 bases line up with TRBD2. The V and J ends lost 6 bases and 6 bases, in that order; junction bases with no gene match: 6. Germline CDR1 and CDR2: SGHDN and FVKESK. CDR3 length equals 16 residues. The CDR3 nucleotides are TGTGCCAGCAGAAGGACTAGCGGGGGGTCTGCCGGGGAGCTGTTTTTT. Protein sequence: CASRRTSGGSAGELFF.

The J gene is TRBJ2-3, the V gene TRBV12-3 or TRBV12-4, with D possibly matching TRBD2 (6 bases). Trimming took 3 bases from V and 7 from J, leaving 20 bases between them. The CDR3 has 16 amino acids. In DNA, the CDR3 is TGTGCCAGCAGTTTTTCCGGGCGGGGTGAGGTAAATACGCAGTATTTT. This sequence encodes CASSFSGRGEVNTQYF.